Included here is one T cell receptor beta chain sequence, with context. Amplification of TCR alpha and beta CDR3 regions from RNA used iRepertoire nested multiplex PCR. TCRdb fed the multiplex PCR reads into MiXCR, producing one record per CDR3 protein. The data hold fewer than 90,000 distinct CDR3 sequences, with about a quarter observed a single time. This sample is part of a study of glioma-infiltrating T cells. Trimming removed 5 bases from V and 2 bases from J; junction bases left unmatched: 12. Germline values: CDR1 SEHNR, CDR2 FQNEAQ (reference sequence). The CDR3 consists of 17 residues. The TCR sequence derives from a human donor with low-grade glioma or glioblastoma, undergoing nonglioma brain surgery, or in good health (not recorded which). Sequenced input: glioma tissue, nonneoplastic brain tissue, or PBMCs (not recorded which). The chain links TRBV7-9 to TRBJ2-3; 8 bases match TRBD2. CDR3 region: CASSPAGGGTYTDTQYF. For the CDR3, the DNA is TGTGCCAGCAGCCCGGCGGGCGGGGGGACCTACACAGATACGCAGTATTTT. Filled out from reference TRBV7-9 and TRBJ2-3, the complete variable domain reads DTGVSQNPRHKITKRGQNVTFRCDPISEHNRLYWYRQTLGQGPEFLTYFQNEAQLEKSRLLSDRFSAERPKGSFSTLEIQRTEQGDSAMYLCASSPAGGGTYTDTQYFGPGTRLTVL.